The entry below describes one T cell receptor (beta chain). No antigen is known for it. Per-base qualities were not stored, and no clone one base away is much larger. This record belongs to a study of blood T cell repertoires in COVID-19 (dated by TCRdb to 2018 to 2020). Notes on the research overall: Collaborator samples came from the United States, Italy and Spain and covered acute and convalescent phases of COVID-19. The material from the prospective study consisted of cDNA or gDNA derived from T cells, B-cell-depleted T cells, or PBMCs. Subjects who had been exposed to COVID-19, were actively infected with it, or had recovered from it provided the deeply sampled blood TCRbeta repertoires that made up the dataset. The repertoires were released in a freely available public database meant as a resource for research on the immune response to SARS-CoV-2. Samples were obtained from the ongoing ImmuneRACE study (first 160 participants) and from some 1,300 subjects provided by 6 global collaborators. Sample metadata almost always included a de-identified subject ID, COVID-19 status, age in years and sex. Where HLA class I and class II types were available, the types were taken from metadata supplied by the sample provider, not from assay-based typing. Here is what the overall study found, with its caveats: Clinical and demographic metadata were provided uncurated, with the amount varying by source and participant.

Taken from the germline V gene (reference sequence), the CDR1 and CDR2 loops are LNHDA and SQIVND. V and J lose 5 bases and 0 bases, and a span of 14 bases separates them. The CDR3 sequence holds 16 residues, the cysteine and phenylalanine included. Just the 48-base CDR3 DNA is kept, in frame starting at base 1. Collaborating institutions collected whole blood in K2EDTA tubes following their own protocols. Collaborator samples were shipped for TCRbeta analysis as frozen whole blood, isolated PBMCs, or DNA extracted from either sample type. TCRbeta CDR3 regions were amplified from genomic DNA by means of the immunoSEQ Assay, a bias-controlled multiplex PCR. Concerning the study's data processing: The number of nucleated cells in each sample was estimated by amplification of reference gene primers within the assay. Sequence reads were collapsed and filtered to measure the absolute abundance of every unique TCRbeta CDR3 rearrangement. For each sample, productive Simpson clonality was calculated by taking the square root of Simpson's diversity index across productive rearrangements. Imported from immuneACCESS, the table was reduced by TCRdb to in-frame sequences with V and J called. These copies leave out some clones; in studies compared against another copy, an unresolved V gene accounts for under half, and the cause of the remainder is not known. V, J and clone size derive from that table, while D and trimming were established from the DNA sequence. The sample profile shows approximately 160,000 clones; roughly nine tenths of them were found once. The biggest ten clones account for under 5% of the sample.

The rearranged chain carries TRBV19 and TRBJ1-3; a weak D assignment points to TRBD1 (5 bases agree). The sequence came from a woman between 65 and 79 years old with acute or convalescent COVID-19. The sample was peripheral blood. The nucleotides read TGTGCCAGTAGTGTGACAGCAGGAGTCTCTGGAAACACCATATATTTT. This yields the protein CASSVTAGVSGNTIYF.